What follows are 5 T cell receptor beta chains derived from one specimen sequenced in a study of T cell repertoires in cytomegalovirus infection. One entry per CDR3 protein results from TCRdb running MiXCR on the reads. Altogether roughly 640,000 distinct CDR3 sequences are present, approximately 24% being singletons, with the ten largest covering 7% to 9%. Sequencing used CD8+ T cells from PBMCs. The receptors were sampled from a human donor in good health (CMV status not recorded). Some clones in this sample may be carry-over from other donors' samples.

This clonotype was found a few times. This chain connects TRBV12-3 or TRBV12-4 to TRBJ2-4; 12 bases line up with TRBD2. V shed 7 bases and J 0 bases; nucleotides not matched to a gene: 10. This CDR3 is built from 18 residues. The CDR3 loop reads CASTGLAGITLAKNIQYF. DNA for the CDR3: TGTGCCAGCACCGGACTAGCGGGAATCACCCTAGCCAAAAACATTCAGTACTTC.

In its sample, this clonotype was seen a few times. The rearrangement links TRBV4-2 to TRBJ2-3, with 11 bases fitting TRBD2. The J segment lost 5 bases and the V segment lost 4 bases, leaving 14 bases of the junction unmatched. The CDR3 runs to 18 residues. The germline gives CDR1 LGHNA, CDR2 YNFKEQ. The CDR3 loop is CASSPSPRLAGGGDTQYF. The CDR3 nucleotides are TGTGCCAGCAGCCCATCCCCGAGGCTAGCGGGGGGCGGAGATACGCAGTATTTT.

This clonotype was counted many times. The chain carries TRBV7-9 and TRBJ1-2; D gene uncertain. V lost 5 bases, J lost 0 bases, and 19 bases lay in between. Germline V gene data show CDR1 as SEHNR and CDR2 as FQNEAQ (reference sequence). CDR3 length: 17 residues. The chain's CDR3 is CASSGEDRQPPNYGYTF. The CDR3 DNA reads as TGTGCCAGCAGCGGCGAGGACCGTCAACCCCCTAACTATGGCTACACCTTC.

This clonotype showed up just a few times. The J gene is TRBJ2-5, the V gene TRBV7-8; TRBD2 agrees at 9 bases. V shed 4 bases, J shed 1 base, and the junction held 10 bases outside the gene matches. There are 17 residues in the CDR3. Germline V CDR1 and CDR2: SGHVS, FQNEAQ. The CDR3 reads CASSWTVVGLAQETQYF. For the CDR3, the DNA is TGTGCCAGCAGCTGGACAGTGGTGGGACTAGCCCAAGAGACCCAGTACTTC.

This clonotype has only a few counts. The CDR3 region has the DNA TGTGCCAGCAGCTTAGAGGGACAAAAAACAGAAGCTTTCTTT. It codes for CASSLEGQKTEAFF. The V gene is TRBV7-8, the J gene TRBJ1-1; TRBD1 might be the D (6 bases). The CDR3 is made up of 14 amino acids. V gave up 1 base and J gave up 8 bases, with 14 bases separating them. CDR1 and CDR2 from the germline V gene are SGHVS and FQNEAQ.